Following are 17 T cell receptor beta chains from one sample sequenced in a study of CD8 T cells in Susac syndrome. Random hexamers were used to reverse transcribe 0.5 to 1 ug of RNA. TCRdb re-called the immunoSEQ multiplex PCR reads with MiXCR, one entry per CDR3 protein. The repertoire holds fewer than 350,000 distinct CDR3 sequences, around nine tenths seen once, with 0.18% in the top ten. Sequenced material: CD8+ T cells from PBMCs. The receptors stem from a human donor with multiple sclerosis.

The chain employs TRBV2 and TRBJ1-4; D remains unclear. V was pared by 6 bases and J by 8 bases, with 7 bases between. The CDR3 is 11 residues long. Per the germline V gene, CDR1 is SNHLY and CDR2 is FYNNEI. The CDR3 spells CASSGREKLFF. For the CDR3, the DNA is TGTGCCAGCAGCGGAAGGGAAAAACTGTTTTTT.

The chain joins TRBV12-3 or TRBV12-4 to TRBJ2-5; tentative D call: TRBD2 (7 bases). This CDR3 is 15 amino acids long. V was clipped by 4 bases and J by 5 bases, with 17 bases between them. The CDR3 loop is CASSSWGGADETQYF. CDR3 sequence (DNA): TGTGCCAGCAGTTCTTGGGGGGGGGCCGATGAGACCCAGTACTTC.

The chain couples TRBV25-1 to TRBJ2-7; D is uncertain. The CDR3 is 11 residues long. The V end lost 7 bases, the J end lost 4 bases, and 8 bases lay between the germline ends. Germline CDR1 MGHDK, CDR2 SYGVNS. CDR3 DNA sequence: TGTGCCAGCAACAAGGGATACGAGCAGTACTTC. Its protein is CASNKGYEQYF.

The V call is TRBV4-2, the J call TRBJ2-7; TRBD2 aligns across 8 bases. Looked up from germline, CDR1 is LGHNA and CDR2 is YNFKEQ. The CDR3 is 15 residues long. V shed 0 bases and J 4 bases; nucleotides not matched to a gene: 5. The CDR3: CASSQDGSSGYEQYF. Here the CDR3 DNA reads TGTGCCAGCAGCCAAGACGGTTCTAGCGGGTACGAGCAGTACTTC.

The chain combines TRBV20-1 with TRBJ1-6; possible D gene TRBD1, 5 bases. The length of the CDR3 is 14 residues. V was trimmed by 4 bases and J by 12 bases, leaving 19 bases between them. Germline CDR1 DFQATT, CDR2 SNEGSKA (reference sequence). CDR3 nucleotides: TGCAGTGCTATGGGACCGGAGGTCTCGAAACCCCTCCACTTT. Its protein is CSAMGPEVSKPLHF.

The chain is built from TRBV20-1 and TRBJ2-4; D possibly uses TRBD1 or TRBD2 (5 bases each). Germline CDR1 is DFQATT and CDR2 is SNEGSKA (reference sequence). V was trimmed by 2 bases and J by 1 base, leaving 9 bases between them. The CDR3 consists of 14 residues. As DNA, the CDR3 is TGCAGTGCTAGAAGAGAGGGGGCCAAAAACATTCAGTACTTC. Protein: CSARREGAKNIQYF.

The chain recombines TRBV4-3 with TRBJ2-2; no definite D call. The CDR3 is 14 amino acids. V was pared by 3 bases and J by 8 bases, with 13 bases between. From germline, CDR1 is LGHNA and CDR2 YSLEER. The CDR3 DNA reads as TGCGCCAGCAGCCACGGTACCTTCGGTGGGGAGCTGTTTTTT. Its translation is CASSHGTFGGELFF.

This chain joins TRBV20-1 and TRBJ2-7; D is perhaps TRBD1 or TRBD2 (6 bases each). The ends were cut back, 6 bases at V and 0 bases at J, with 18 bases in the middle. CDR1 is DFQATT and CDR2 is SNEGSKA in the germline V gene (reference sequence). CDR3 length equals 15 residues. The CDR3 bases are TGCAGTGCGAGAATACCCAGGGGAGGCTCCTACGAGCAGTACTTC. Amino acids: CSARIPRGGSYEQYF.

J is TRBJ2-1 and V is TRBV9; possible D gene TRBD1, 5 bases. Germline assignment: CDR1 SGDLS and CDR2 YYNGEE. CDR3 length: 13 amino acids. Trimming stripped 4 bases from V and 7 bases from J, with 12 bases between. CDR3 sequence (DNA): TGTGCCAGCAGCTCCGCCCCAGGGAATGAGCAGTTCTTC. It yields the protein CASSSAPGNEQFF.

V usage is TRBV10-3 and J usage is TRBJ2-7; 9 nucleotides line up with TRBD1. Unmatched junction bases numbered 11, after V lost 6 bases and J lost 2 bases. CDR1 is ENHRY, CDR2 SYGVKD, per germline. This CDR3 comprises 16 residues. The CDR3, as DNA: TGTGCCATCAGCACCTTTACCGGGACAGGGACCTACGAGCAGTACTTC. It is translated as CAISTFTGTGTYEQYF.

The rearrangement joins TRBV24-1 to TRBJ2-1; TRBD2 aligns across 11 bases. Trimming cost V 1 base and J 7 bases; bases outside gene matches: 11. The CDR3 covers 18 residues. Germline V gene lookup returns CDR1 KGHDR and CDR2 SFDVKD. DNA for the CDR3: TGTGCCACCAGTGATTTAAGCTTTAGCGGGGGGGCCGAGAATGAGCAGTTCTTC. Protein sequence: CATSDLSFSGGAENEQFF.

The chain employs TRBV11-2 and TRBJ2-7; 7 bases fit TRBD1. From germline, CDR1 is SGHAT and CDR2 FQNNGV. CDR3 length equals 17 residues. Unmatched junction bases numbered 19, after V lost 5 bases and J lost 6 bases. The CDR3 is CASSRYYWDRHTREQYF. The CDR3 bases are TGTGCCAGCAGCCGTTATTATTGGGACAGACATACTCGCGAGCAGTACTTC.

The J gene is TRBJ1-6, the V gene TRBV9; D unclear. V shed 0 bases and J shed 4 bases, with 8 bases lying between them. CDR3 size: 15 residues. Germline loops: CDR1 SGDLS, CDR2 YYNGEE. CDR3 in amino acids: CASSVDGAYNSPLHF. In DNA form, the CDR3 reads TGTGCCAGCAGCGTAGACGGAGCTTATAATTCACCCCTCCACTTT.

CDR3 nucleotides: TGTGCCAGCAGCGTAGCATACCCATCTTCCTACGAGCAGTACTTC. Translating it yields CASSVAYPSSYEQYF. The J gene is TRBJ2-7, the V gene TRBV9; D is unresolved. The V gene lost 0 bases and the J gene lost 1 base, with 11 bases spanning the gap. Per the germline V gene, CDR1 is SGDLS and CDR2 is YYNGEE. This CDR3 is 15 amino acids long.

The chain has TRBV20-1 and TRBJ1-2, with D possibly TRBD1 on 5 matching bases. The V gene lost 4 bases and the J gene lost 6 bases, with 15 bases spanning the gap. Germline CDR1 is DFQATT and CDR2 is SNEGSKA (reference sequence). The CDR3 length is 13 residues. CDR3 in amino acids: CSATPGTVDGYTF. The DNA for the CDR3 is TGCAGTGCTACCCCCGGGACTGTGGATGGCTACACCTTC.

This clonotype was recorded only once. The rearrangement links TRBV7-3 to TRBJ2-7, with 8 nucleotides matching TRBD1. Trimming took 4 bases from V and 5 from J; bases not matched to a gene: 7. This CDR3 has 14 amino acids. Germline V CDR1 and CDR2: SGHTA, FQGTGA. The DNA for the CDR3 is TGTGCCAGCAGCTCCTCTACAGGGGGAAACGAGCAGTACTTC. This codes for CASSSSTGGNEQYF.

The CDR3 coding sequence is TGTGCCAGCAGTTTTGTTACAGGCTATGGCTACACCTTC. Its protein product is CASSFVTGYGYTF. The chain combines TRBV28 with TRBJ1-2; D possibly corresponds to TRBD1 (5 bases). Germline loops: CDR1 MDHEN, CDR2 SYDVKM. Trimming took 3 bases from V and 4 from J, leaving 9 bases between them. CDR3 length equals 13 residues.